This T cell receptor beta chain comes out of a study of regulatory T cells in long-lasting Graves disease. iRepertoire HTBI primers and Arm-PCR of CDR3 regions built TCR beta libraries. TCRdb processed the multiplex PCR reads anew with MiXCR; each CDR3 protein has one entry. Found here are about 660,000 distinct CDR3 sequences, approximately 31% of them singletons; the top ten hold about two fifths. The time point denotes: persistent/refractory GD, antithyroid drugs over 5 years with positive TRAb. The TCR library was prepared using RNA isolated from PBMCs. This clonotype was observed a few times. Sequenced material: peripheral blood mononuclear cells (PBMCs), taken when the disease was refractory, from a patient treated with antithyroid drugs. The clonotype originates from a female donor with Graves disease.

The CDR3 reads CASSQDLNTGELFF. The CDR3 DNA is TGTGCCAGCTCACAGGACCTAAACACCGGGGAGCTGTTTTTT. The V and J genes are TRBV18 and TRBJ2-2; no reliable D call. This CDR3 is built from 14 residues. V shed 4 bases and J shed 2 bases, with 8 bases lying between them. The germline V gene encodes CDR1 KGHSH and CDR2 LQKENI.